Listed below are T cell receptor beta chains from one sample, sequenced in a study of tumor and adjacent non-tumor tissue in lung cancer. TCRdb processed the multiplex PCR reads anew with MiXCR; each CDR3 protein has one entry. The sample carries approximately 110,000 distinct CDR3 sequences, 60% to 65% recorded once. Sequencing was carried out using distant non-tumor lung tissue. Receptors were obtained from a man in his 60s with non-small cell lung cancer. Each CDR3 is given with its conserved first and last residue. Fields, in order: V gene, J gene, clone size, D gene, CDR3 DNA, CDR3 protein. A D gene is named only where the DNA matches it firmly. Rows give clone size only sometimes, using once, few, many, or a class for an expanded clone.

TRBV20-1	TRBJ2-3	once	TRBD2	TGCAGTGCTAGAGTGGCTCAGCGGGGGTCCACATATACGCAGTATTTT	CSARVAQRGSTYTQYF
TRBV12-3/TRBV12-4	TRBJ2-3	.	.	.	CAISWGLGADTQFF
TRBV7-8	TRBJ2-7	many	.	TGTGCCAGCAGCTTAGCGGAGACCGTCTCCTACGAGCAGTACTTC	CASSLAETVSYEQYF
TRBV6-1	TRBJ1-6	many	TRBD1	TGTGCCAGCAGTGAAGCGGGACAGCCTTCACCCCTCCACTTT	CASSEAGQPSPLHF
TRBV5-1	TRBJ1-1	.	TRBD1	TGCACCAGTAGCCTTGGACAGGGGGCAAAGAACACTGAAGCTTTCTTT	CTSSLGQGAKNTEAFF
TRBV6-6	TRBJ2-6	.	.	TGTGGCAGCCAAAGGGGGGGCTTTAGGGCCAACGTCCTGACTTTC	CGSQRGGFRANVLTF
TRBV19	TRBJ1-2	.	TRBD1	TGTGCCAGTAGTATAGATCGCCCGACAGGGAACTATGGCTACACCTTC	CASSIDRPTGNYGYTF
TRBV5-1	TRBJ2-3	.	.	TGCGCCAGCAGGGGCGGGCTAAGCACAGGTACGCAGTATTTT	CASRGGLSTGTQYF
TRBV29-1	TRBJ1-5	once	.	TGCAGCGTTGTGTGGGACAAGGAGGGCCTGATCCAGCATTTC	CSVVWDKEGLIQHF
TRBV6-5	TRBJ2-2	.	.	TGTGCCAGTAGTCGTCACTTTAAGGGGGAGCTGTTTTTT	CASSRHFKGELFF
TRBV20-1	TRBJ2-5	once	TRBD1	TGCAGTGTTAGAGATTCGGACAGGGGGCAAGAGACCCAGTACTTT	CSVRDSDRGQETQYF
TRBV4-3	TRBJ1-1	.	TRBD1	TGCGCCAGCAGCCAACGAGGGACAGGTTTGAACACTGAAGCTTTCTTT	CASSQRGTGLNTEAFF
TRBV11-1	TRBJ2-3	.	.	TGTGCCAGTAGCTTAGTCGACTACACATATACGCAGTATTTT	CASSLVDYTYTQYF
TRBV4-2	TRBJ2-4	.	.	TGTGCCAGCAGCCAAGAGGGAGGACAAAGTTTCAAAAACATTCAGTACTTC	CASSQEGGQSFKNIQYF
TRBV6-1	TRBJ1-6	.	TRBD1	TGTGCCAGCAGTGATGCGTCGGAGACAGGGAGCTCCTATAATTCACCCCTCCACTTT	CASSDASETGSSYNSPLHF
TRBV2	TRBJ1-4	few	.	TGTGCCAGCAGTGTTGGGTTAGCAAACGAAAAACTGTTTTTT	CASSVGLANEKLFF
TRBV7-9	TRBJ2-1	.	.	TGTGCCAGCAGCCCAGTCCGTGCCGGGGACAATGAGCAGTTCTTC	CASSPVRAGDNEQFF
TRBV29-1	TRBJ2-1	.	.	TGCAACGTTTCTTACAATGAGCAGATCTTC	CNVSYNEQIF
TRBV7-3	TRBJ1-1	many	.	TGTGCCAGCAGCTTGACAGCGAACACTGAAGCTTTCTTT	CASSLTANTEAFF
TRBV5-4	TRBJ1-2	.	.	TGTGCCAGCAGCCCAGGTACCCTGGACAGCAACTATGGCTACACCTTC	CASSPGTLDSNYGYTF
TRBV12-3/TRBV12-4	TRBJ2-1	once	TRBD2	TGTGCCAGTAGATGGGGGACGGGGGGTTACAATGGGCAGTTCTTC	CASRWGTGGYNGQFF
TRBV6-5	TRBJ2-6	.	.	TGTGCCAGCAGTTATTACGACATAGGGCCGACCTGTGGGGCCAACGCCCTGACTTTC	CASSYYDIGPTCGANALTF
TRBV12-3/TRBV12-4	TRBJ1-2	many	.	TGTGCCAGCAGTGCCCCCTTAACCTATGGCTACACCTTC	CASSAPLTYGYTF
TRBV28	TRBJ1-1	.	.	TGTGCCAGCAGTATGGACCTAGCTAGAACTGAAGCTTTCTTT	CASSMDLARTEAFF
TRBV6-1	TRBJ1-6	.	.	TGTGCCAGCTCAATAGGGGATGGACCGCCCCACTTT	CASSIGDGPPHF
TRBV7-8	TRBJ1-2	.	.	TGTGCCAGCAGTCCAGAGGACTATGGCTACACCTTC	CASSPEDYGYTF
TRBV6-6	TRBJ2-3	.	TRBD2	TGTGCCAGAAGTTACGGGGAGGGCAGTTTATACACAGATACGCGGTATTTT	CARSYGEGSLYTDTRYF
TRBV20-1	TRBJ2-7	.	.	TGCAGTGCAAGAGACAGGACGACCTACGAGCAGTACTTC	CSARDRTTYEQYF
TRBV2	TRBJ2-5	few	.	TGTGCCAGCAGTCCGAAAAAGACCCAGTACTTC	CASSPKKTQYF
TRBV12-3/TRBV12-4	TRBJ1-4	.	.	TGTGCCAGCAGTATCAGACCCCAGGGTGAAAAACCGTTTTTT	CASSIRPQGEKPFF
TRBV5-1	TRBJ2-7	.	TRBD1	TGCGCCATCAGCAGGACAGGGGACGAGCAGTACTTC	CAISRTGDEQYF
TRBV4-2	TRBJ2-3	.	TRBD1	TGTGCCAGCAGCCAAGAGGGGACAGTGGCGGTCACAGGTACGCAGTATTTT	CASSQEGTVAVTGTQYF
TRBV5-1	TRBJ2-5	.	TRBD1	TGCGCCAGCAGATTTGGACAGGGCACAGAGACCCAGTACTTC	CASRFGQGTETQYF
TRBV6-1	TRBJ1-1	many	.	TGTGCCAGCAGTGGTTCTGGGAACACTGAAGCTTTCTTT	CASSGSGNTEAFF
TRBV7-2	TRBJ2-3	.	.	TGTGCCAGCAGCACGGAACAGCTCAAAGATACGCAGTATTTT	CASSTEQLKDTQYF
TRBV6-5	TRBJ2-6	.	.	TGTGCCACCCAGACAGTAAGCTCAGGGGCCAGCGTCCTGACTTTC	CATQTVSSGASVLTF
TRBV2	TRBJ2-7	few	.	TGTGCCAGCAGTTCGGGACGTCTCTTCTACGAGCAGTACTTC	CASSSGRLFYEQYF
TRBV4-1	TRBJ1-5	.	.	TGCCCCAGCAGCCAAGATACAGGTAGCAATGAGCCCCAGCATTTT	CPSSQDTGSNEPQHF
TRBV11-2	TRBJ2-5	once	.	TGTGCCAGCAGCCACCATACTATCGGGGTGGGGGAGACCCAGTACTTC	CASSHHTIGVGETQYF
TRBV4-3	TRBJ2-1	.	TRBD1	TGCGTCAGCAGCGAATCCGGGACAGGGGTTCTTATTGAGCAGTTCTTC	CVSSESGTGVLIEQFF
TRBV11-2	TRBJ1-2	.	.	TGTGCCAGTAGCTTATTAACGGGCCCGGACAGTAACTATGGCTACATCTTC	CASSLLTGPDSNYGYIF
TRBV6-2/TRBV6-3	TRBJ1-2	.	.	TGTGCCAGCAGTGCCTCGGAACGGAACTATGACTACACCTTC	CASSASERNYDYTF
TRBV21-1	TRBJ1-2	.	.	TGTGCCAGCAATGCTTGGTCGGGGGGGACTAACTATGGCTACACCTTC	CASNAWSGGTNYGYTF
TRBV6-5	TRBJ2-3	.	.	TGTGCCAGCAGATCCGGTAGGGCTGCAGATACGCAGTATTTT	CASRSGRAADTQYF
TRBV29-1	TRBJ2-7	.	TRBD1	TGTAGCATGGGACAGGGGCCCTACGAGCAGTACTTC	CSMGQGPYEQYF
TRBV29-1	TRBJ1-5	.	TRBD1	TGCACCGTAGCAGGGGGCATTGGCAATCAGCCCCAGCATTTT	CTVAGGIGNQPQHF
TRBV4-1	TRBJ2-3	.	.	TGCGCCAGTGGCCAAGATACGGGGTGGCTGGTAAATACGCAGTATTTT	CASGQDTGWLVNTQYF